This is a list of T cell receptor beta chains from one sample in a study of blood T cell repertoires in COVID-19. Clones were read by immunoSEQ multiplex PCR, and TCRdb kept only the in-frame ones, dropping some. The sample records under 300,000 clones, about 82% being singletons. Sequencing was carried out using peripheral blood. These receptors were taken from a man at least 80 years old with acute or convalescent COVID-19. The CDR3 runs from the conserved cysteine through the conserved F or W. A D gene is named only where the DNA matches it firmly. Clone size is shown for a subset of rows, as once, few, many or a class of expanded clone.

J gene: TRBJ1-2; D gene: TRBD1; clone size: few; V gene: TRBV12-3/TRBV12-4; CDR3 protein: CASRYTGGYGYTF; CDR3 DNA: TGTGCCAGCAGATATACAGGGGGCTATGGCTACACCTTC
J gene: TRBJ1-1; D gene: TRBD1; clone size: .; V gene: TRBV7-3; CDR3 protein: CASSLGQGAPMNTEAFF; CDR3 DNA: TGTGCCAGCAGCTTGGGACAGGGGGCGCCCATGAACACTGAAGCTTTCTTT
J gene: TRBJ1-5; D gene: .; clone size: many; V gene: TRBV4-3; CDR3 protein: CASSQLTGSNQPQHF; CDR3 DNA: TGCGCCAGCAGCCAGCTTACCGGTAGCAATCAGCCCCAGCATTTT
J gene: TRBJ2-7; D gene: .; clone size: .; V gene: TRBV5-1; CDR3 protein: CASSFSAAGMGTYEQYF; CDR3 DNA: TGCGCCAGCAGCTTTTCGGCGGCCGGGATGGGGACCTACGAGCAGTACTTC
J gene: TRBJ2-7; D gene: TRBD2; clone size: .; V gene: TRBV20-1; CDR3 protein: CSASPPQSGRGSEQYF; CDR3 DNA: TGCAGTGCTAGTCCCCCCCAGAGCGGGAGGGGATCCGAGCAGTACTTC
J gene: TRBJ1-1; D gene: .; clone size: .; V gene: TRBV7-2; CDR3 protein: CASSSLERPEGTEAFF; CDR3 DNA: TGTGCCAGCAGCTCCCTCGAGAGGCCGGAGGGGACTGAAGCTTTCTTT
J gene: TRBJ1-2; D gene: TRBD1; clone size: .; V gene: TRBV18; CDR3 protein: CASSSRDRVNGYTF; CDR3 DNA: TGTGCCAGCTCAAGCCGGGACAGGGTCAATGGCTACACCTTC
J gene: TRBJ2-7; D gene: .; clone size: .; V gene: TRBV19; CDR3 protein: CASSIGGERPYEQYF; CDR3 DNA: TGTGCCAGTAGTATAGGCGGGGAACGGCCCTACGAGCAGTACTTC
J gene: TRBJ2-7; D gene: .; clone size: .; V gene: TRBV27; CDR3 protein: CASSPGPSWVAYEQYF; CDR3 DNA: TGTGCCAGCAGTCCAGGGCCCTCGTGGGTAGCCTACGAGCAGTACTTC
J gene: TRBJ1-2; D gene: .; clone size: .; V gene: TRBV4-2; CDR3 protein: CASSQDQSTGGGYTF; CDR3 DNA: TGTGCCAGCAGCCAAGATCAATCTACCGGGGGGGGCTACACCTTC
J gene: TRBJ1-1; D gene: TRBD1; clone size: .; V gene: TRBV3-1/TRBV3-2; CDR3 protein: CASSQDGGTGGRAFF; CDR3 DNA: TGTGCCAGCAGCCAAGATGGCGGGACAGGGGGCCGAGCTTTCTTT
J gene: TRBJ2-1; D gene: TRBD1; clone size: .; V gene: TRBV11-2; CDR3 protein: CASSLFPTGSSEQFF; CDR3 DNA: TGTGCCAGCAGCCTCTTCCCGACAGGGTCGAGTGAGCAGTTCTTC
J gene: TRBJ2-5; D gene: .; clone size: .; V gene: TRBV7-9; CDR3 protein: CASSASILGETQYF; CDR3 DNA: TGTGCCAGCAGCGCCTCGATCCTCGGAGAGACCCAGTACTTC
J gene: TRBJ1-5; D gene: .; clone size: .; V gene: TRBV18; CDR3 protein: CASSPISNQPQHF; CDR3 DNA: TGTGCCAGCTCACCTATCTCCAATCAGCCCCAGCATTTT
J gene: TRBJ1-2; D gene: .; clone size: .; V gene: TRBV24-1; CDR3 protein: CATSDTPGGRDYGYTF; CDR3 DNA: TGTGCCACCAGTGATACCCCCGGAGGAAGGGACTATGGCTACACCTTC
J gene: TRBJ2-7; D gene: .; clone size: .; V gene: TRBV5-7; CDR3 protein: CASSRERADGRSYEQYF; CDR3 DNA: TGTGCCAGCAGCCGGGAACGGGCTGACGGCAGGTCCTACGAGCAGTACTTC
J gene: TRBJ1-2; D gene: .; clone size: .; V gene: TRBV11-2; CDR3 protein: CASSLDRSEGPPHGYTF; CDR3 DNA: TGTGCCAGCAGCTTGGACAGATCAGAGGGGCCTCCGCATGGCTACACCTTC
J gene: TRBJ1-1; D gene: TRBD1; clone size: .; V gene: TRBV2; CDR3 protein: CASAGLGQGGTEAFF; CDR3 DNA: TGTGCCAGCGCTGGCCTTGGACAGGGCGGAACTGAAGCTTTCTTT
J gene: TRBJ2-3; D gene: .; clone size: once; V gene: TRBV2; CDR3 protein: CASSELRPSTDTQYF; CDR3 DNA: TGTGCCAGCAGTGAACTGCGCCCTAGCACAGATACGCAGTATTTT
J gene: TRBJ2-5; D gene: .; clone size: .; V gene: TRBV5-4; CDR3 protein: CASSLPGQRETQYF; CDR3 DNA: TGTGCCAGCAGCTTGCCCGGCCAGAGGGAGACCCAGTACTTC